The 29 T cell receptor beta chains below all came from one sample that was sequenced in a study of shared clonotypes between healthy human individuals. Only in-frame clones appear in the TCRdb table, and some are missing; sequencing was by immunoSEQ multiplex PCR. The sample contains 2 million to 2.5 million clones, roughly 93% of which appear only once. Sample: naive CD4+ T cells from PBMCs. As for subset: CD45RA+ positively selected. The receptors come from a young man in good health. Some clones in this sample may be carry-over from other donors' samples.

A note on this clone: Other DNA sequences within the sample encode an identical CDR3. CDR3 nucleotides: TGTGCCAGCTCACCACCCGGGACAGGGGCAAATCAGCCCCAGCATTTT. Encoded protein: CASSPPGTGANQPQHF. This chain uses TRBV18 with TRBJ1-5; 10 nucleotides align to TRBD1. The CDR3 loop spans 16 amino acids. Losses at the gene ends were 0 bases for V and 4 bases for J; bases not matched to a gene: 3. Germline CDR1 and CDR2: KGHSH and LQKENI.

In its sample, this clone was seen once. The chain couples TRBV20-1 to TRBJ2-7; D is uncertain. Trimming removed 8 bases at V and 3 bases at J, with 11 bases between. This CDR3 has 11 residues. The V gene's germline CDR1 is DFQATT and CDR2 SNEGSKA (reference sequence). This CDR3 reads CSTTDRYEQYF. The CDR3, as DNA: TGCAGTACCACCGATCGCTACGAGCAGTACTTC.

The chain uses TRBV5-1 and TRBJ2-3; 9 nucleotides align to TRBD1. Germline trimming cut 4 bases from V and 4 bases from J; bases unmatched to any gene: 13. From germline, CDR1 is SGHRS and CDR2 YFSETQ. This CDR3 is built from 17 residues. Here the CDR3 DNA reads TGCGCCAGCAGCCTTCAACCGGGACAGGGTATATCAGATACGCAGTATTTT. Translation: CASSLQPGQGISDTQYF.

This chain uses TRBV5-1 with TRBJ2-7, with 9 bases that match TRBD1. V lost 4 bases to trimming and J lost 6 bases; unmatched junction nucleotides: 8. This CDR3 is 14 amino acids long. The germline V gene encodes CDR1 SGHRS and CDR2 YFSETQ. CDR3 in amino acids: CASSIRQGVFEQYF. Written as DNA, the CDR3 is TGCGCCAGCAGCATAAGACAGGGGGTATTCGAGCAGTACTTC.

The chain carries TRBV30 and TRBJ2-7, with D hard to call. The CDR3 runs 14 residues. V lost 0 bases, J lost 5 bases, and 14 bases lay in between. Germline V gene data show CDR1 as GTSNPN and CDR2 as SVGIG (reference sequence). CDR3 nucleotide sequence: TGTGCCTGGAGTGTGGGCAGTGTACTAAACGAGCAGTACTTC. This gives the protein CAWSVGSVLNEQYF.

V gene TRBV7-2 combines with J gene TRBJ1-1; 10 bases are shared with TRBD1. The CDR3 has 16 amino acids. CDR1 is SGHTA and CDR2 is FQGNSA in the germline V gene. Unmatched junction bases numbered 7, after V lost 1 base and J lost 5 bases. The CDR3 region is CASSLVGTGAGTEAFF. CDR3 coding DNA: TGTGCCAGCAGCTTAGTGGGGACAGGGGCGGGAACTGAAGCTTTCTTT.

J is TRBJ1-5 and V is TRBV28; no clear D. The CDR3 runs 14 residues. The germline V and J ends were trimmed by 5 bases and 6 bases, with 14 bases remaining between them. In germline, CDR1 is MDHEN, CDR2 SYDVKM. CDR3 sequence reads: CASSRQMLSQPQHF. CDR3 DNA: TGTGCCAGCAGTCGTCAAATGTTATCTCAGCCCCAGCATTTT.

This chain joins TRBV7-2 and TRBJ2-1, with 8 nucleotides matching TRBD2. Losses at the gene ends were 4 bases for V and 7 bases for J; bases not matched to a gene: 9. The CDR3 consists of 15 residues. Germline V lookup: CDR1 SGHTA, CDR2 FQGNSA. The CDR3 here is CASSSTGTSSNEQFF. DNA of the CDR3: TGTGCCAGCAGCTCAACCGGGACTAGTTCTAATGAGCAGTTCTTC.

This chain uses TRBV9 with TRBJ1-3; 9 positions agree with TRBD1. J lost 4 bases, V lost 4 bases, and 6 bases had no gene match. The CDR3 is 15 amino acids. In germline, CDR1 is SGDLS, CDR2 YYNGEE. The CDR3 loop is CASSTRGTGGNTIYF. The DNA for the CDR3 is TGTGCCAGCAGCACCCGGGGGACAGGGGGAAACACCATATATTTT.

The genes are TRBV4-3 and TRBJ2-7; 10 bases map to TRBD1. Germline CDR1 is LGHNA and CDR2 is YSLEER. With V trimmed by 5 bases and J by 4 bases, 8 bases remained unmatched. This CDR3 region has 15 residues. The CDR3 loop reads CASSGRDRGLYEQYF. The CDR3 bases are TGCGCCAGCAGCGGCCGGGACAGGGGTTTGTACGAGCAGTACTTC.

This clone came up once. This sequence joins TRBV5-1 and TRBJ2-2, with a possible D match to TRBD2 (5 bases). Trimming shortened V by 0 bases and J by 7 bases, and 10 bases separated the two germline ends. Germline-derived CDR1 and CDR2 are SGHRS and YFSETQ. The CDR3 runs to 14 residues. DNA for the CDR3: TGCGCCAGCAGCTTGGCGGAGGCTGTCGGGGAGCTGTTTTTT. Protein product: CASSLAEAVGELFF.

This clone has only a few counts. CDR3 DNA: TGTGCCAGCTCAACCGACGGCATTCCGGGCGGCTACACCTTC. This gives the protein CASSTDGIPGGYTF. The V and J genes are TRBV18 and TRBJ1-2; no clear D. Trimming pared 5 bases from V and 8 bases from J, leaving 18 bases between. Germline assignment: CDR1 KGHSH and CDR2 LQKENI. The CDR3 loop spans 14 amino acids.

This clone was picked up one time. This chain connects TRBV28 to TRBJ2-3; D is tentatively TRBD1 or TRBD2 (5 bases each). This CDR3 comprises 15 residues. CDR1 MDHEN and CDR2 SYDVKM come from the germline V gene. Deletions cut 7 bases from V and 2 bases from J, with 16 bases between. CDR3 sequence: CASNDSGGDTDTQYF. The CDR3 DNA reads TGTGCCAGCAATGACTCTGGGGGAGACACAGATACGCAGTATTTT.

J is TRBJ2-3 and V is TRBV11-3; D might be TRBD2 (7 bases). The CDR3 extends over 14 amino acids. CDR1 is SGHNT, CDR2 YENEEA, per germline. V lost 5 bases to trimming and J lost 2 bases, with 11 bases between them. Here the CDR3 DNA reads TGTGCCAGCAGCCCTGGGGGGGCCACAGATACGCAGTATTTT. Protein: CASSPGGATDTQYF.

The chain employs TRBV4-3 and TRBJ2-7; possible D gene TRBD1, 6 bases. CDR3 size: 15 residues. V was shortened by 1 base and J by 0 bases, with 10 bases between the two germline ends. Germline values: CDR1 LGHNA, CDR2 YSLEER. Written as DNA, the CDR3 is TGCGCCAGCAGCCAAGCCACAGGGCTCTCCTACGAGCAGTACTTC. Its translation is CASSQATGLSYEQYF.

Regarding this clone: A single base separates this from a much larger clone, so it may be a read error. This rearrangement joins TRBV7-8 to TRBJ2-7; 10 bases fit TRBD1. This CDR3 is 15 amino acids long. After removal of 4 bases from V and 2 bases from J, the junction contained 5 bases not matched to a gene. Germline V CDR1 and CDR2: SGHVS, FQNEAQ. CDR3 nucleotide sequence: TGTGCCAGCAGCTCCCGGGACAGGGGTGCCTACGAGCAGTACTTC. Translated, it gives CASSSRDRGAYEQYF.

J is TRBJ2-7 and V is TRBV10-3; 12 positions agree with TRBD1. This CDR3 has 14 residues. Per germline, CDR1 ENHRY and CDR2 SYGVKD. V lost 6 bases, J lost 7 bases, and 7 bases stayed unmatched. The CDR3, as DNA: TGTGCCATCAGCCCGGGACAGGGGGCGGAAGAGCAGTACTTC. Translation gives CAISPGQGAEEQYF.

The CDR3 loop is CASRRLQGEQFF. CDR3 nucleotide sequence: TGTGCCAGCCGGAGATTACAGGGGGAGCAGTTCTTC. The chain couples TRBV6-5 to TRBJ2-1, with 7 bases aligning to TRBD1. Germline-derived CDR1 and CDR2 are MNHEY and SVGAGI. Losses at the gene ends were 8 bases for V and 10 bases for J; bases not matched to a gene: 8. This CDR3 is 12 amino acids long.

V and J are TRBV7-3 and TRBJ2-7; 8 bases map to TRBD1. CDR3 length: 14 residues. The V segment lost 5 bases and the J segment 5 bases; nucleotides outside the gene matches: 8. Germline assignment: CDR1 SGHTA and CDR2 FQGTGA. CDR3 region: CASSRDRGENEQYF. CDR3 bases: TGTGCCAGCAGCCGCGACAGGGGTGAAAACGAGCAGTACTTC.

Of note for this clone: This CDR3 is also generated by other DNA sequences in the sample. The chain links TRBV6-5 to TRBJ2-3; D uncertain. Germline lookup yields CDR1 MNHEY and CDR2 SVGAGI. The CDR3 contains 11 residues. V lost 0 bases to trimming and J lost 6 bases, with 1 base between them. Here the CDR3 reads CASSYSDTQYF. In DNA form, the CDR3 reads TGTGCCAGCAGTTACTCGGATACGCAGTATTTT.

The rearrangement uses TRBV5-4 and TRBJ2-7; 9 bases map to TRBD1. V gave up 2 bases and J gave up 2 bases; unmatched junction bases: 2. Germline CDR1 SGHNT, CDR2 YYREEE (reference sequence). The CDR3 length is 14 residues. The CDR3 sequence is CASSFRTGAYEQYF. The CDR3 bases are TGTGCCAGCAGCTTTCGGACAGGGGCCTACGAGCAGTACTTC. Full variable domain (remainder filled in from reference TRBV5-4 and TRBJ2-7): ETGVTQSPTHLIKTRGQQVTLRCSSQSGHNTVSWYQQALGQGPQFIFQYYREEENGRGNFPPRFSGLQFPNYSSELNVNALELDDSALYLCASSFRTGAYEQYFGPGTRLTVT.

The gene calls are TRBV7-9 and TRBJ2-1, with 11 positions matching TRBD2. Germline assignment: CDR1 SEHNR and CDR2 FQNEAQ (reference sequence). CDR3 size: 13 residues. J was trimmed by 6 bases and V by 10 bases; bases with no gene match: 5. This chain's CDR3 is CAIGLAGGNEQFF. The CDR3 DNA reads as TGTGCCATCGGGCTAGCGGGGGGCAATGAGCAGTTCTTC.

This clone is a singleton in its sample. The same CDR3 also results from other DNA sequences found in this sample. The chain has TRBV5-1 and TRBJ2-5, with D unresolved. This CDR3 spans 13 amino acids. Per the germline V gene, CDR1 is SGHRS and CDR2 is YFSETQ. Between the trimmed V and J ends, which lost 0 bases and 5 bases, there was a span of 8 bases. DNA for the CDR3: TGCGCCAGCAGCTTGGGGGTAGGGGAGACCCAGTACTTC. Its translation: CASSLGVGETQYF.

J is TRBJ2-5 and V is TRBV25-1; 10 nucleotides agree with TRBD2. The CDR3 consists of 15 residues. V lost 2 bases to trimming and J lost 3 bases; unmatched junction nucleotides: 3. From germline, CDR1 is MGHDK and CDR2 SYGVNS. CDR3 protein: CASSELAGVEETQYF. CDR3 bases: TGTGCCAGCAGTGAACTAGCGGGAGTAGAAGAGACCCAGTACTTC.

The chain carries TRBV6-1 and TRBJ1-2; D ambiguous. The CDR3 spans 15 residues. Germline CDR1 reads MNHNS; CDR2 reads SASEGT. Trimming stripped 7 bases from V and 4 bases from J, with 19 bases between. The CDR3 sequence: CASIAPLSRLYGYTF. In nucleotides, the CDR3 is TGTGCCAGCATCGCTCCCCTTTCCAGACTCTATGGCTACACCTTC.

The rearrangement links TRBV28 to TRBJ2-7; perhaps D is TRBD1 or TRBD2 (5 bases each). The germline gives CDR1 MDHEN, CDR2 SYDVKM. V shed 8 bases and J shed 4 bases, with 21 bases lying between them. This CDR3 has 15 residues. The CDR3 reads CASASWPRGVYEQYF. DNA of the CDR3: TGTGCCAGCGCGAGCTGGCCCCGGGGCGTGTACGAGCAGTACTTC.

The chain employs TRBV5-6 and TRBJ2-2; TRBD1 matches at 7 bases. After removal of 4 bases from V and 4 bases from J, the junction contained 10 bases not matched to a gene. CDR1 SGHDT and CDR2 YYEEEE come from the germline V gene. The CDR3 contains 16 residues. CDR3 in DNA: TGTGCCAGCAGCAGGCCGGGACAGACTTTCACCGGGGAGCTGTTTTTT. Amino acids: CASSRPGQTFTGELFF.

The chain has TRBV19 and TRBJ1-2; a possible D gene is TRBD1 (5 bases). The CDR3 sequence is 16 residues long. Germline-derived CDR1 and CDR2 are LNHDA and SQIVND (reference sequence). The V and J ends lost 5 bases and 1 base respectively, with 17 bases between them. The DNA of the CDR3 is TGTGCCAGTAGTGCCGCGGGGCTCCGCGTTAACTATGGCTACACCTTC. It codes for CASSAAGLRVNYGYTF.

With regard to this clone: This CDR3 is also generated by other DNA sequences in the sample. In DNA form, the CDR3 reads TGTGCCAGCAGCGTAGGAACAGGGGGACAGCCCCAGCATTTT. It codes for CASSVGTGGQPQHF. This chain joins TRBV9 and TRBJ1-5; 8 bases agree with TRBD1. CDR3 length equals 14 residues. In germline, CDR1 is SGDLS, CDR2 YYNGEE. V shed 0 bases and J 7 bases; nucleotides not matched to a gene: 3.